This T cell receptor beta chain was recorded in a study of blood T cell repertoires in COVID-19. Across the whole study: PBMCs, B-cell-depleted T cells, or T cells provided the cDNA or gDNA that made up the material.

The germline gives CDR1 SGHTA, CDR2 FQGNSA. The junction had 9 bases not matched to a gene; V was cut back by 5 bases and J by 3 bases. CDR3 length: 15 residues. As originally analysed: For nucleated cells, counts were estimated from reference gene primer amplification. The repertoire was sequenced with immunoSEQ multiplex PCR; TCRdb's copy has only in-frame clones and lacks some. V and J calls and clone size are as listed in that table; D and trimming were resolved from the DNA. This table holds roughly 240,000 clones, more than 75% found once. The TCR originated in an elderly woman with COVID-19, enrolled during active disease. The sequenced sample consisted of peripheral blood. The chain combines TRBV7-2 with TRBJ1-2, with TRBD1 matching over 7 bases. CDR3 nucleotides: TGTGCCAGCAGCGCCACGACAGGGCTGTACTATGGCTACACCTTC. Its protein product is CASSATTGLYYGYTF.